This is a list of T cell receptor beta chains from one sample in a study of graft-versus-host responses after intestinal transplantation. Produced via immunoSEQ multiplex PCR; TCRdb's table is partial and in-frame only. The repertoire holds over 80,000 clones, 75% to 95% seen once, with approximately 0.17% in the top ten. Antigen specificity for these receptors is unknown. The material sequenced was unstimulated CD4+ T cells sorted from spleen or lymph node cells, taken before transplant. These receptors all stem from a human donor who was the organ donor for an intestinal transplant. The CDR3 runs from the conserved cysteine through the conserved F or W. D genes are given only for firm matches. Not every row has a clone size; where given, it reads once, few, many or a size class.

13,TRBJ1-1,once,TRBV9,NA,CASSGTVNTEAFF,TGTGCCAGCAGCGGAACAGTGAACACTGAAGCTTTCTTT
15,TRBJ1-4,NA,TRBV19,TRBD1,CASSLQGQGGEKLFF,TGTGCCAGTAGCCTACAGGGACAGGGTGGAGAAAAACTGTTTTTT
15,TRBJ1-4,NA,TRBV7-9,NA,CASSLARGTNEKLFF,TGTGCCAGCAGCTTAGCCCGGGGTACTAATGAAAAACTGTTTTTT
15,TRBJ1-1,NA,TRBV11-2,NA,CASSLTGTVNTEAFF,TGTGCCAGCAGCTTAACAGGGACGGTGAACACTGAAGCTTTCTTT
14,TRBJ1-1,NA,TRBV6-5,NA,CASSHQGRNTEAFF,TGTGCCAGCAGTCATCAGGGTAGGAACACTGAAGCTTTCTTT
17,TRBJ2-3,NA,TRBV15,NA,CATSSRPFITGTDTQYF,TGTGCCACCAGCTCCCGCCCCTTTATTACTGGCACAGATACGCAGTATTTT
14,TRBJ2-7,NA,TRBV19,NA,CASSRLAGNYEQYF,TGTGCCAGTAGTCGTCTTGCGGGGAACTACGAGCAGTACTTC
17,TRBJ2-1,NA,TRBV11-2,NA,CASSLDKQGFSYNEQFF,TGTGCCAGCAGCTTAGATAAGCAGGGATTCTCCTACAATGAGCAGTTCTTC
16,TRBJ2-1,NA,TRBV18,TRBD2,CASSPTTGTSSGEQFF,TGTGCCAGCTCACCAACTACCGGGACTAGTTCTGGCGAGCAGTTCTTC
16,TRBJ2-5,NA,TRBV4-2,TRBD2,CASSQGVAGGKETQYF,TGTGCCAGCAGCCAGGGGGTAGCGGGGGGTAAAGAGACCCAGTACTTC
14,TRBJ1-6,NA,TRBV11-3,TRBD1,CASSRTGENSPLHF,TGTGCCAGCAGCCGGACAGGGGAAAATTCACCCCTCCACTTT
16,TRBJ1-3,NA,TRBV4-1,NA,CASSQLGQKKGNTIYF,TGCGCCAGCAGCCAACTAGGACAGAAAAAAGGAAACACCATATATTTT
16,TRBJ1-5,NA,TRBV2,TRBD1,CASSVDRGLSNQPQHF,TGTGCCAGCAGTGTGGACAGGGGGCTGAGCAATCAGCCCCAGCATTTT
15,TRBJ1-4,few,TRBV18,TRBD1,CASSPRQGQTEKLFF,TGTGCCAGCTCACCCAGACAGGGGCAAACCGAAAAACTGTTTTTT
11,TRBJ1-1,few,TRBV6-5,NA,CASRGDTEAFF,TGTGCCAGCAGGGGAGACACTGAAGCTTTCTTT
12,TRBJ1-2,few,TRBV7-9,NA,CASSLQARGYTF,TGTGCCAGCAGCTTACAGGCAAGGGGCTACACCTTC
15,TRBJ1-1,NA,TRBV10-3,NA,CAISEGGGGSTEAFF,TGTGCCATCAGTGAGGGAGGGGGGGGTAGCACTGAAGCTTTCTTT
16,TRBJ1-6,NA,TRBV11-2,TRBD1,CASSFRTGSYNSPLHF,TGTGCCAGCAGCTTTCGGACAGGGTCCTATAATTCACCCCTCCACTTT
16,TRBJ1-1,NA,TRBV7-2,NA,CASSLGVGHPNTEAFF,TGTGCCAGCAGCTTAGGGGTGGGACACCCGAACACTGAAGCTTTCTTT
14,TRBJ1-1,NA,TRBV4-3,TRBD1,CASSHRQGTTEAFF,TGCGCCAGCAGCCACAGACAGGGGACCACTGAAGCTTTCTTT
16,TRBJ2-2,NA,TRBV5-1,TRBD1,CASKVSGQGDTGELFF,TGCGCCAGCAAGGTGTCCGGACAGGGCGATACCGGGGAGCTGTTTTTT
12,TRBJ1-1,NA,TRBV6-5,TRBD1,CASSFTGALAFF,TGTGCCAGCAGTTTTACAGGGGCTTTAGCTTTCTTT
19,TRBJ1-4,NA,TRBV5-6,NA,CASSPQAGRPGRGNEKLFF,TGTGCCAGCAGCCCGCAAGCCGGCAGGCCCGGTCGTGGTAATGAAAAACTGTTTTTT
14,TRBJ1-1,once,TRBV27,TRBD1,CASSPNPGTGEAFF,TGTGCCAGCAGTCCCAACCCCGGGACAGGTGAAGCTTTCTTT
13,TRBJ2-2,NA,TRBV7-3,NA,CASSFQGSGELFF,TGTGCCAGCAGCTTCCAGGGGTCCGGGGAGCTGTTTTTT
15,TRBJ2-5,NA,TRBV9,TRBD2,CASSVASGVTETQYF,TGTGCCAGCAGCGTAGCAAGCGGGGTTACCGAGACCCAGTACTTC
17,TRBJ1-2,NA,TRBV7-2,TRBD1,CAVRVGDSILNNYGYTF,TGTGCCGTACGTGTAGGGGACAGTATACTTAATAACTATGGCTACACCTTC
14,TRBJ1-1,NA,TRBV11-2,NA,CASSLLRGDTEAFF,TGTGCCAGCAGCCTCTTGCGGGGGGACACTGAAGCTTTCTTT
16,TRBJ1-2,NA,TRBV4-1,NA,CASSRPGGILNYGYTF,TGCGCCAGCAGCCGGCCGGGGGGGATCCTTAACTATGGCTACACCTTC
14,TRBJ2-5,once,TRBV5-1,NA,CASSSTQGKETQYF,TGCGCCAGCAGCTCAACCCAGGGGAAGGAGACCCAGTACTTC
16,TRBJ1-2,NA,TRBV5-1,TRBD1,CASSLEVTGADYGYTF,TGCGCCAGCAGCTTGGAGGTGACAGGGGCAGACTATGGCTACACCTTC
13,TRBJ2-3,NA,TRBV19,NA,CASSIAGPDTQYF,TGTGCCAGTAGTATAGCAGGGCCAGATACGCAGTATTTT
15,TRBJ2-4,NA,TRBV18,NA,CASSPSPPPQNIQYF,TGTGCCAGCTCACCAAGCCCCCCACCGCAAAACATTCAGTACTTC
14,TRBJ2-5,NA,TRBV18,TRBD2,CASSPLLGRETQYF,TGTGCCAGCTCTCCACTACTCGGGAGGGAGACCCAGTACTTC
16,TRBJ2-5,NA,TRBV5-1,TRBD2,CASSLSPAGGGETQYF,TGCGCCAGCAGCTTGAGTCCAGCGGGGGGGGGAGAGACCCAGTACTTC
13,TRBJ2-7,NA,TRBV6-6,NA,CASSSGGSYEQYF,TGTGCCAGCAGTTCCGGCGGCTCCTACGAGCAGTACTTC
15,TRBJ2-1,NA,TRBV10-3,NA,CAISFGQVGANEQFF,TGTGCCATCAGTTTTGGACAAGTTGGGGCCAATGAGCAGTTCTTC
13,TRBJ1-2,NA,TRBV2,TRBD1,CARGTGGSYGYTF,TGTGCCAGAGGGACAGGGGGTTCCTATGGCTACACCTTC
13,TRBJ2-3,NA,TRBV5-1,NA,CASSLAPADTQYF,TGCGCCAGCAGCTTGGCCCCGGCAGATACGCAGTATTTT
15,TRBJ1-4,once,TRBV19,NA,CASSIRSGAGEKLFF,TGTGCCAGTAGTATTAGGTCAGGGGCCGGTGAAAAACTGTTTTTT
15,TRBJ2-1,NA,TRBV11-2,TRBD2,CASSLYGGDYNEQFF,TGTGCCAGCAGCTTATACGGGGGGGACTACAATGAGCAGTTCTTC